This passage covers 15 T cell receptor beta chains from one sample sequenced in a study of memory CD8 T cells in hepatitis C reinfection. Time point defined: peak reinfection, 3 to 8 weeks after reinfection detection. The sorted cells went straight to TCR sequencing with no prior in vitro expansion. The protocol was immunoSEQ multiplex PCR, while the TCRdb copy is restricted to in-frame clones and leaves out a portion. The sample holds some 40,000 clones, around 87% seen once. Sample: naive CD8+ T cells sorted from blood. The receptors shown here come from a man aged 18 to 35 with hepatitis C virus infection.

The V and J genes are TRBV11-1 and TRBJ2-3; 7 bases line up with TRBD2. Germline loops: CDR1 SGHAT, CDR2 FQDESV (reference sequence). V lost 3 bases, J lost 1 base, and 7 bases stayed unmatched. The CDR3 is 16 residues long. The CDR3 DNA follows: TGTGCCAGCAGCTTCAGTGATCTAGCGGGCACAGATACGCAGTATTTT. Its protein product is CASSFSDLAGTDTQYF.

J is TRBJ2-2 and V is TRBV28; D remains ambiguous. CDR1 MDHEN and CDR2 SYDVKM come from the germline V gene. The CDR3 runs to 13 residues. The V gene lost 7 bases and the J gene lost 4 bases, with 10 bases spanning the gap. The CDR3: CASTETGTGELFF. CDR3 nucleotide sequence: TGTGCCAGCACCGAAACGGGCACCGGGGAGCTGTTTTTT.

The chain recombines TRBV30 with TRBJ2-7; possibly TRBD2 for D (7 bases). The CDR3 consists of 14 residues. Germline V lookup: CDR1 GTSNPN, CDR2 SVGIG (reference sequence). V dropped 2 bases and J dropped 1 base, with 12 bases sitting between them. CDR3 protein: CAWSTSGTSYEQYF. The CDR3 coding sequence is TGTGCCTGGAGTACCAGCGGGACATCCTACGAGCAGTACTTC.

The V gene is TRBV5-4, the J gene TRBJ1-2, with 8 bases lining up with TRBD1. The junction had 7 bases not matched to a gene; V was cut back by 3 bases and J by 9 bases. The CDR3 consists of 13 residues. Germline-derived CDR1 and CDR2 are SGHNT and YYREEE (reference sequence). The CDR3 DNA follows: TGTGCCAGCAGCTATACAGGGGGGGAGAGCTACACCTTC. Translating gives CASSYTGGESYTF.

This chain joins TRBV27 and TRBJ1-1; TRBD1 might be the D (6 bases). Trimming removed 4 bases from V and 8 bases from J, with 8 bases in between. Germline CDR1 MNHEY, CDR2 SMNVEV (reference sequence). CDR3 size: 11 residues. CDR3 nucleotides: TGTGCCAGCAGTTACGGGACAGAAGCTTTCTTT. It yields the protein CASSYGTEAFF.

This clone showed up just once. The gene calls are TRBV5-1 and TRBJ1-5, with D unclear. CDR3 length: 15 amino acids. The V end lost 1 base, the J end lost 0 bases, and 8 bases lay between the germline ends. Looked up from germline, CDR1 is SGHRS and CDR2 is YFSETQ. CDR3 nucleotides: TGCGCCAGCAGCTTGTTCGGAGGTAGCAATCAGCCCCAGCATTTT. It translates to CASSLFGGSNQPQHF.

This chain joins TRBV27 and TRBJ2-5, with a tentative D call TRBD2 (7 bases). The CDR3 extends over 15 amino acids. From germline, CDR1 is MNHEY and CDR2 SMNVEV (reference sequence). Trimming left V 2 bases short and J 4 bases short, with 14 bases between. This CDR3 reads CASSLGGGPRETQYF. CDR3 in DNA: TGTGCCAGCAGTTTAGGGGGGGGCCCCCGAGAGACCCAGTACTTC.

V usage is TRBV27 and J usage is TRBJ2-7; possibly TRBD2 for D (6 bases). Germline values: CDR1 MNHEY, CDR2 SMNVEV (reference sequence). V was shortened by 3 bases and J by 4 bases, with 10 bases between the two germline ends. The CDR3 runs to 13 residues. The CDR3 coding sequence is TGTGCCAGCAGTTTGGGACTGAGGTACGAGCAGTACTTC. Residues: CASSLGLRYEQYF.

The chain is built from TRBV29-1 and TRBJ2-5; no clear D gene. Trimming pared 1 base from V and 2 bases from J, leaving 11 bases between. CDR3 length equals 14 residues. Germline CDR1 reads SQVTM; CDR2 reads ANQGSEA. The DNA of the CDR3 is TGCAGCGTTGAAGCCAGGCGCCCTCAAGAGACCCAGTACTTC. Amino acid sequence: CSVEARRPQETQYF.

The rearrangement links TRBV4-3 to TRBJ1-1; 11 bases agree with TRBD1. The CDR3 consists of 17 residues. The germline V gene has CDR1 LGHNA and CDR2 YSLEER. J was trimmed by 4 bases and V by 0 bases; bases with no gene match: 7. The CDR3 region has the DNA TGCGCCAGCAGCCAAGATCCCCGGACAGGGGGCAGCACTGAAGCTTTCTTT. Protein: CASSQDPRTGGSTEAFF.

This chain joins TRBV27 and TRBJ2-5; D uncertain. Near its end, the DNA agrees better with TRBJ2-7, so the J call may be wrong. This CDR3 contains 13 residues. Germline V lookup: CDR1 MNHEY, CDR2 SMNVEV (reference sequence). The CDR3 sequence: CASSFRVDYEQYF. Written as DNA, the CDR3 is TGTGCCAGCAGTTTTCGAGTTGACTACGAGCAGTACTTC.

The V call is TRBV6-5, the J call TRBJ1-6; D is uncertain. CDR1 MNHEY and CDR2 SVGAGI come from the germline V gene. Trimming cost V 0 bases and J 7 bases, with 4 bases left between them. The CDR3 runs 13 residues. CDR3 sequence reads: CASSYSPNSPLHF. DNA of the CDR3: TGTGCCAGCAGTTACTCCCCGAATTCACCCCTCCACTTT.

The chain carries TRBV27 and TRBJ2-4, with TRBD1 matching over 8 bases. The germline V gene encodes CDR1 MNHEY and CDR2 SMNVEV (reference sequence). Unmatched junction bases numbered 10, after V lost 4 bases and J lost 8 bases. The CDR3 totals 15 residues. The CDR3 coding sequence is TGTGCCAGCAGTTCACGGACAGGGTTAGGGGACATTCAGTACTTC. Its translation is CASSSRTGLGDIQYF.

The rearrangement links TRBV15 to TRBJ1-3; D possibly corresponds to TRBD1 (6 bases). This CDR3 is built from 16 residues. CDR1 is LNHNV and CDR2 is YYDKDF in the germline V gene (reference sequence). V was shortened by 3 bases and J by 4 bases, with 16 bases between the two germline ends. The CDR3 coding sequence is TGTGCCACCAGCAGGGGCCCCCGTGACAGGGGAAACACCATATATTTT. It specifies CATSRGPRDRGNTIYF.

This sequence joins TRBV9 and TRBJ2-1; TRBD1 matches 7 bases. Germline CDR1 is SGDLS and CDR2 is YYNGEE. The CDR3 sequence is 16 residues long. V lost 4 bases to trimming and J lost 4 bases; unmatched junction nucleotides: 11. The CDR3 nucleotides are TGTGCCAGCAGCCCCCCTAATGGACAGGATTACAATGAGCAGTTCTTC. Translated: CASSPPNGQDYNEQFF.